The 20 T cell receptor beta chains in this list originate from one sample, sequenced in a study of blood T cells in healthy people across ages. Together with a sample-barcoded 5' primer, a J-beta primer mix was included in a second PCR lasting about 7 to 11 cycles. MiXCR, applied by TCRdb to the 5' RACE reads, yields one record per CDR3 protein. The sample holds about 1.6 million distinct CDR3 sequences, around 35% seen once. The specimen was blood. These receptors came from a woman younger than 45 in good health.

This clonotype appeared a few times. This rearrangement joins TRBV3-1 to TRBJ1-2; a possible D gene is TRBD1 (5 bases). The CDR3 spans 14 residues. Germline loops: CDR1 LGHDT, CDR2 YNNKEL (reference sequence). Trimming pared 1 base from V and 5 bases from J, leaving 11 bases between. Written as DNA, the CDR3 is TGTGCCAGCAGCCAAGGGGACGGTCTATATGGCTACACCTTC. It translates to CASSQGDGLYGYTF. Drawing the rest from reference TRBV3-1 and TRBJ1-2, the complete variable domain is DTAVSQTPKYLVTQMGNDKSIKCEQNLGHDTMYWYKQDSKKFLKIMFSYNNKELIINETVPNRFSPKSPDKAHLNLHINSLELGDSAVYFCASSQGDGLYGYTFGSGTRLTVV.

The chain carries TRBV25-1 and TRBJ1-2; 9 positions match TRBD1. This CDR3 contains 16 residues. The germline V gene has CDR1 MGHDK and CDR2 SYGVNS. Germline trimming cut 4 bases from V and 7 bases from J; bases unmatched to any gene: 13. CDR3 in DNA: TGTGCCAGCAGTGCCGGACTGGGACAGGGAGAGTTTGGCTACACCTTC. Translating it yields CASSAGLGQGEFGYTF.

The CDR3 reads CSARDPTGNEKLFF. The DNA of the CDR3 is TGCAGTGCTAGAGACCCGACAGGGAATGAAAAACTGTTTTTT. This rearrangement joins TRBV20-1 to TRBJ1-4; 7 positions agree with TRBD1. The CDR3 has 14 residues. From germline, CDR1 is DFQATT and CDR2 SNEGSKA (reference sequence). J lost 5 bases, V lost 0 bases, and 3 bases had no gene match.

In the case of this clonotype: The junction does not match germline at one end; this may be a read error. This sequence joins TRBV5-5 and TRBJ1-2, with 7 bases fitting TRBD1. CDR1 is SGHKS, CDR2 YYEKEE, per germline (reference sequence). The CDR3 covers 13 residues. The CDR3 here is CASSSGGPYGYTF. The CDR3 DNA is TGTGCCAGCAGCTCAGGGGGGCCCTATGGTTACACCTTC.

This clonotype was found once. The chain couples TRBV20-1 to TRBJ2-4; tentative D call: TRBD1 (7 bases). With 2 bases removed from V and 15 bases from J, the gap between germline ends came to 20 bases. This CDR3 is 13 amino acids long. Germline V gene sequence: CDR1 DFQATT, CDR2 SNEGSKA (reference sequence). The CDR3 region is CSARMRDRYERYF. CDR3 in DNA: TGCAGTGCTAGAATGCGGGACAGATACGAGCGGTACTTC.

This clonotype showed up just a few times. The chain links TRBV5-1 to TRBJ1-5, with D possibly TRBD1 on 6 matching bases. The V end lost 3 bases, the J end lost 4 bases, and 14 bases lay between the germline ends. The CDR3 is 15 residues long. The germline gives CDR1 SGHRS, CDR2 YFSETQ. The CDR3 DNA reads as TGCGCCAGCAGCTCGTCCCAGGGGCAGAATCAGCCCCAGCATTTT. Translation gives CASSSSQGQNQPQHF.

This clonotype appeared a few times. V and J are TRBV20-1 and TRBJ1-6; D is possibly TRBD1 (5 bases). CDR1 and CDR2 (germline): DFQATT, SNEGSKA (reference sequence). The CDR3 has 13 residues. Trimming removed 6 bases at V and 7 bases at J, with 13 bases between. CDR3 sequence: CSAEVGGNSPLHF. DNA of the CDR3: TGCAGTGCAGAGGTCGGGGGGAATTCACCCCTCCACTTT.

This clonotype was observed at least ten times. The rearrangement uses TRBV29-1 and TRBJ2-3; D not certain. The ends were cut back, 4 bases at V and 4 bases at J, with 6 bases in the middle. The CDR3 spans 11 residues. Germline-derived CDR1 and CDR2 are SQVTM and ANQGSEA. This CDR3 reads CSVASADTQYF. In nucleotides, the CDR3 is TGCAGCGTTGCGTCCGCAGATACGCAGTATTTT.

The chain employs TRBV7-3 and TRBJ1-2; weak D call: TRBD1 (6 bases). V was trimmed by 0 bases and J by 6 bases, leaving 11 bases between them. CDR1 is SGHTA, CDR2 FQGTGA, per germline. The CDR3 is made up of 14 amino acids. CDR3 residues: CASSLTNTGNGYTF. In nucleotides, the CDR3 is TGTGCCAGCAGCTTAACAAACACAGGGAATGGCTACACCTTC. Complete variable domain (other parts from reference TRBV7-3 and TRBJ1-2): GAGVSQTPSNKVTEKGKYVELRCDPISGHTALYWYRQSLGQGPEFLIYFQGTGAADDSGLPNDRFFAVRPEGSVSTLKIQRTERGDSAVYLCASSLTNTGNGYTFGSGTRLTVV.

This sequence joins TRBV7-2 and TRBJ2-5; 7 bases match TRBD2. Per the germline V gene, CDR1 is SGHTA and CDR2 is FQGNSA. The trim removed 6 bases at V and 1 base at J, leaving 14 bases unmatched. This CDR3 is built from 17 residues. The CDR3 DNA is TGTGCCAGCAGACACCAAGCCGGGACTAACCCCCAAGAGACCCAGTACTTC. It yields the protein CASRHQAGTNPQETQYF.

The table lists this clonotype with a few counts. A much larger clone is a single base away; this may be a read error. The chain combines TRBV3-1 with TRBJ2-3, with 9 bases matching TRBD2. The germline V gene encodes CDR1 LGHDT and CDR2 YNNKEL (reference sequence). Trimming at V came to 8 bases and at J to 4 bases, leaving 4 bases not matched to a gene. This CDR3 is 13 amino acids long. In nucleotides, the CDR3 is TGTGCCAGCGGGCTAGCGGGACCAGATACGCAGTATTTT. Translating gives CASGLAGPDTQYF.

The CDR3 sequence: CASSFGREGPSYEQYF. The CDR3, as DNA: TGTGCCAGCAGTTTCGGGCGGGAGGGTCCGTCCTACGAGCAGTACTTC. The chain carries TRBV28 and TRBJ2-7; TRBD2 matches 9 bases. Germline CDR1 is MDHEN and CDR2 is SYDVKM. V gave up 3 bases and J gave up 1 base; unmatched junction bases: 7. The CDR3 consists of 16 residues.

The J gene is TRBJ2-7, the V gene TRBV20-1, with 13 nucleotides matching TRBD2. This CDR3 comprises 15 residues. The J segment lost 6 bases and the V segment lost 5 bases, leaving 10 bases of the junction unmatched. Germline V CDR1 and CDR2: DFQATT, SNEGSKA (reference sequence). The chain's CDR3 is CSARSPGLAGAEQYF. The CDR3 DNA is TGCAGTGCTCGCTCCCCCGGACTAGCGGGAGCCGAGCAGTACTTC.

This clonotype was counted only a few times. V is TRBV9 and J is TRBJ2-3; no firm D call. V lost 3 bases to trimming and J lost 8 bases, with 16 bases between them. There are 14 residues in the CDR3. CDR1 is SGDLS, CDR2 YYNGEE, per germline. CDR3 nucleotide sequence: TGTGCCAGCAGCGAAAACTGGGGTCACGGTACGCAGTATTTT. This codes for CASSENWGHGTQYF.

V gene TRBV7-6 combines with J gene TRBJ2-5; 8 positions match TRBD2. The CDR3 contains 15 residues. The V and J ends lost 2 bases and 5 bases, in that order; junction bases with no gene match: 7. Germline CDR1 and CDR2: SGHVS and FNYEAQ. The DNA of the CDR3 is TGTGCCAGCAGCTTAACTCCGATAGCGGGGGAGACCCAGTACTTC. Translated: CASSLTPIAGETQYF.

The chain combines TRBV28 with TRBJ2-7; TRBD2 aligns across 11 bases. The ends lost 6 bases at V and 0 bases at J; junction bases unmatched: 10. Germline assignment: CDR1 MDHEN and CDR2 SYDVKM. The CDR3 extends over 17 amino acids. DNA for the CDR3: TGTGCCAGCAGCCACACCGGGACTAGCGGATTCTCCTACGAGCAGTACTTC. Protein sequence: CASSHTGTSGFSYEQYF.

CDR3 sequence (DNA): TGTGCCAGCAGCTCTGCCGAACAGGGGGCGAGACTGGACCAGTACTTC. Its protein is CASSSAEQGARLDQYF. V is TRBV7-9 and J is TRBJ2-5; 9 bases line up with TRBD1. With 4 bases clipped from V and 10 bases from J, the junction kept 16 bases outside the gene matches. Germline CDR1 reads SEHNR; CDR2 reads FQNEAQ (reference sequence). The CDR3 runs 16 residues.

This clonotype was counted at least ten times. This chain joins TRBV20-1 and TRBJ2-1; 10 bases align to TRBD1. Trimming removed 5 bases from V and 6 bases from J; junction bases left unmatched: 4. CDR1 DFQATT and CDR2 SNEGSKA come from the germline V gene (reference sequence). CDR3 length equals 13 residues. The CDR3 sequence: CSAAGTGVNEQFF. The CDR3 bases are TGCAGTGCTGCCGGGACAGGGGTCAATGAGCAGTTCTTC.

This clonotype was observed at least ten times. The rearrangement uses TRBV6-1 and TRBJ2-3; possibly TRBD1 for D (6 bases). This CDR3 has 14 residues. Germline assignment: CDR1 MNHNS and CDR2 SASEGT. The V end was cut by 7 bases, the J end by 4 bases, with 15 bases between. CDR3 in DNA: TGTGCCAGCATCGGACAGTCCCCCGCAGATACGCAGTATTTT. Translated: CASIGQSPADTQYF.

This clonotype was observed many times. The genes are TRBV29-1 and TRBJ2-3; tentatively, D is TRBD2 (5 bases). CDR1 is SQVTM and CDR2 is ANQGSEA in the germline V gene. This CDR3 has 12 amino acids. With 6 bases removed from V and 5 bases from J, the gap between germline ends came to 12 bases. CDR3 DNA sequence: TGCAGCGTCGAGGGTACCAAAGATACGCAGTATTTT. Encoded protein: CSVEGTKDTQYF.